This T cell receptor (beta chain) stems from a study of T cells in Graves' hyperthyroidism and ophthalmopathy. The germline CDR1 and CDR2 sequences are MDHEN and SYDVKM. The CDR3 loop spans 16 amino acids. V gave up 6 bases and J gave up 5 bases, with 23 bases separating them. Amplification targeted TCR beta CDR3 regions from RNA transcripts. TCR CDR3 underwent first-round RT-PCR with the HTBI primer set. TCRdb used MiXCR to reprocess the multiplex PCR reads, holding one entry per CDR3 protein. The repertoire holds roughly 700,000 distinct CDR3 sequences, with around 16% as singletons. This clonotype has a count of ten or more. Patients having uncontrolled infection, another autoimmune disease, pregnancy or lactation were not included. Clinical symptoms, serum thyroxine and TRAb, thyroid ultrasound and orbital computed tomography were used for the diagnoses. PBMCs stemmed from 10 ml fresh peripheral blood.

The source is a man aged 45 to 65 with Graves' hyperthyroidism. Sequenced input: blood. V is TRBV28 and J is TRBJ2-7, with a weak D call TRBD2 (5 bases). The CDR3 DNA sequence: TGTGCCAGCAGCCGCGAGCTATCTGCGGGCGTAGACGAGCAGTACTTC. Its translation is CASSRELSAGVDEQYF. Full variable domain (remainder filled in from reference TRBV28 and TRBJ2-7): DVKVTQSSRYLVKRTGEKVFLECVQDMDHENMFWYRQDPGLGLRLIYFSYDVKMKEKGDIPEGYSVSREKKERFSLILESASTNQTSMYLCASSRELSAGVDEQYFGPGTRLTVT.